The 18 T cell receptor beta chains below come from one sample, sequenced in a study of T-cell reconstitution after alpha-beta-depleted transplantation in children. Preparation of the TCRbeta library involved a method that used unique molecular identifiers. TCRdb re-called the PCR reads through MiXCR, storing one row per CDR3 protein. The repertoire has some 590,000 distinct CDR3 sequences, more than 9% of them found once; the top ten carry approximately 4.1%. The sample in question was PBMCs from the stem cell graft donor, obtained from the stem cell graft. The receptor source for this set is a human donor who donated a stem cell graft to a child with acute myeloid leukemia.

This clonotype was seen only a few times. The V call is TRBV10-3, the J call TRBJ2-1; weak D call: TRBD2 (6 bases). Germline V gives CDR1 ENHRY, CDR2 SYGVKD. V lost 4 bases and J 9 bases, leaving 28 bases between the germline ends. This CDR3 is built from 18 residues. DNA of the CDR3: TGTGCCATCAGTGGGGACTCCCATGATACCCGCGGAGACCGTGAGCAGTTCTTC. Its protein product is CAISGDSHDTRGDREQFF.

This clonotype was detected ten times or more. The chain couples TRBV19 to TRBJ1-1, with D unresolved. Germline values: CDR1 LNHDA, CDR2 SQIVND (reference sequence). CDR3 length: 13 amino acids. Trimming left V 1 base short and J 1 base short, with 4 bases between. The CDR3 coding sequence is TGTGCCAGTAGTATAGTCGCGAACACTGAAGCTTTCTTT. Protein sequence: CASSIVANTEAFF.

The chain has TRBV6-2 or TRBV6-3 and TRBJ1-1; no definite D call. V was shortened by 2 bases and J by 0 bases, with 7 bases between the two germline ends. The length of the CDR3 is 14 residues. Germline V gene sequence: CDR1 MNHEY, CDR2 SVGEGT. CDR3 sequence reads: CASSYHQLNTEAFF. CDR3 nucleotides: TGTGCCAGCAGTTACCATCAGCTGAACACTGAAGCTTTCTTT.

Ten or more counts support this clonotype. The chain uses TRBV28 and TRBJ2-1; 14 bases map to TRBD2. Germline CDR1 and CDR2: MDHEN and SYDVKM. Trimming took 3 bases from V and 6 from J; bases not matched to a gene: 13. The CDR3 loop spans 19 amino acids. Here the CDR3 reads CASSFRGLGLAGEPNEQFF. CDR3 bases: TGTGCCAGCAGTTTCAGGGGACTGGGACTAGCGGGAGAACCCAATGAGCAGTTCTTC.

This clonotype turned up a few times. V gene TRBV10-3 combines with J gene TRBJ2-3, with D unclear. CDR1 and CDR2 from the germline V gene are ENHRY and SYGVKD. The CDR3 contains 14 residues. With 10 bases removed from V and 4 bases from J, the gap between germline ends came to 18 bases. CDR3: CATNRPNRADTQYF. Here the CDR3 DNA reads TGTGCCACCAACCGGCCCAACCGGGCAGATACGCAGTATTTT.

The chain links TRBV20-1 to TRBJ2-7; the D gene is possibly TRBD1 (7 bases). Trimming left V 2 bases short and J 5 bases short, with 19 bases between. The CDR3 has 15 residues. Germline V CDR1 and CDR2: DFQATT, SNEGSKA (reference sequence). The chain's CDR3 is CSARKNRGGVDEQYF. The CDR3 coding sequence is TGCAGTGCTAGAAAAAACAGGGGAGGCGTGGACGAGCAGTACTTC.

This clonotype occurred many times. The rearrangement joins TRBV6-5 to TRBJ2-6; D perhaps matches TRBD1 (6 bases). This CDR3 has 16 residues. V lost 4 bases and J lost 0, with 10 bases in between. Germline CDR1 MNHEY, CDR2 SVGAGI. The CDR3 region is CASSLTGRSGANVLTF. The CDR3 DNA reads as TGTGCCAGCAGTTTAACAGGGCGCTCTGGGGCCAACGTCCTGACTTTC.

This sequence joins TRBV20-1 and TRBJ2-3; 15 bases line up with TRBD2. Trimming removed 6 bases from V and 4 bases from J; junction bases left unmatched: 8. The CDR3 has 16 amino acids. From germline, CDR1 is DFQATT and CDR2 SNEGSKA (reference sequence). The CDR3 DNA reads as TGCAGTGCGGTAGGGACTAGCGGGAGGAGTGCAGATACGCAGTATTTT. Translation gives CSAVGTSGRSADTQYF.

The chain joins TRBV5-1 to TRBJ2-7; TRBD2 is a possible D gene (5 bases). There are 13 residues in the CDR3. The germline gives CDR1 SGHRS, CDR2 YFSETQ. The V end lost 0 bases, the J end lost 3 bases, and 7 bases lay between the germline ends. The CDR3 loop is CASSLGGHYEQYF. The CDR3 DNA is TGCGCCAGCAGCTTGGGCGGGCACTACGAGCAGTACTTC.

This clonotype came up many times. The chain is built from TRBV20-1 and TRBJ1-4; weak D call: TRBD1 (5 bases). Germline CDR1 reads DFQATT; CDR2 reads SNEGSKA (reference sequence). V was pared by 3 bases and J by 7 bases, with 15 bases between. CDR3 length equals 14 residues. Here the CDR3 reads CSARSGVLVEKLFF. The CDR3 bases are TGCAGTGCTAGGTCGGGGGTGTTAGTTGAAAAACTGTTTTTT.

The chain links TRBV20-1 to TRBJ1-5, with D perhaps matching TRBD1 (5 bases). Germline CDR1 is DFQATT and CDR2 is SNEGSKA (reference sequence). Trimming left V 0 bases short and J 1 base short, with 16 bases between. The CDR3 totals 17 residues. In nucleotides, the CDR3 is TGCAGTGCTAGAGAGGGGGGGTCGGTGTGGAGCAATCAGCCCCAGCATTTT. Amino acid sequence: CSAREGGSVWSNQPQHF.

This clonotype was counted between two and nine times. V and J are TRBV20-1 and TRBJ2-7; 8 bases line up with TRBD1. The CDR3 contains 14 residues. The J segment lost 4 bases and the V segment lost 6 bases, leaving 11 bases of the junction unmatched. In germline, CDR1 is DFQATT, CDR2 SNEGSKA (reference sequence). The CDR3 spells CSAIQGALNYEQYF. The CDR3 DNA reads TGCAGTGCAATCCAGGGGGCTTTGAATTACGAGCAGTACTTC.

In this sample, this clonotype turned up a few times. V and J are TRBV5-1 and TRBJ2-3; 9 nucleotides align to TRBD1. The V gene end was trimmed by 5 bases and the J gene end by 3 bases; junction bases not matched to a gene: 13. Germline CDR1 reads SGHRS; CDR2 reads YFSETQ. The CDR3 spans 17 residues. CDR3 sequence: CASRLSPRDRVTDTQYF. The CDR3 DNA reads TGCGCCAGCAGACTATCCCCTCGGGACAGGGTGACAGATACGCAGTATTTT.

This clonotype was observed at least ten times. The CDR3 sequence is CSAGLATDTQYF. CDR3 in DNA: TGCAGCGCGGGACTAGCTACAGATACGCAGTATTTT. The V call is TRBV29-1, the J call TRBJ2-3, with TRBD2 matching 9 bases. V gave up 7 bases and J gave up 3 bases; unmatched junction bases: 2. Germline V gene data show CDR1 as SQVTM and CDR2 as ANQGSEA. The length of the CDR3 is 12 residues.

This chain joins TRBV29-1 and TRBJ1-1; 8 nucleotides agree with TRBD1. Trimming removed 3 bases from V and 10 bases from J; junction bases left unmatched: 1. Germline V CDR1 and CDR2: SQVTM, ANQGSEA. This CDR3 comprises 10 residues. The CDR3 spells CSVDRGRAFF. DNA for the CDR3: TGCAGCGTTGACAGGGGGCGAGCTTTCTTT.

The rearrangement links TRBV6-2 or TRBV6-3 to TRBJ2-3; 8 positions agree with TRBD2. Germline-derived CDR1 and CDR2 are MNHEY and SVGEGT. The CDR3 spans 17 residues. The trim removed 2 bases at V and 1 base at J, leaving 8 bases unmatched. The CDR3 region is CASSYPFGAGGTDTQYF. In nucleotides, the CDR3 is TGTGCCAGCAGTTACCCGTTTGGAGCGGGAGGCACAGATACGCAGTATTTT.

V usage is TRBV5-1 and J usage is TRBJ2-1, with 13 bases aligning to TRBD2. V gave up 7 bases and J gave up 9 bases; unmatched junction bases: 10. From germline, CDR1 is SGHRS and CDR2 YFSETQ. The CDR3 consists of 15 residues. CDR3 in DNA: TGCGCCAGCGGCAAGGGACTAGCGGGATTGGGTGAGCAGTTCTTC. It specifies CASGKGLAGLGEQFF.

This clonotype was counted only a few times. The CDR3 region is CASSQEGTEGETQYF. In DNA, the CDR3 is TGCGCCAGCAGCCAAGAGGGCACCGAAGGAGAGACCCAGTACTTC. V is TRBV4-3 and J is TRBJ2-5; the D is unclear. CDR1 and CDR2 (germline): LGHNA, YSLEER. CDR3 length: 15 residues. V lost 0 bases to trimming and J lost 4 bases, with 12 bases between them.